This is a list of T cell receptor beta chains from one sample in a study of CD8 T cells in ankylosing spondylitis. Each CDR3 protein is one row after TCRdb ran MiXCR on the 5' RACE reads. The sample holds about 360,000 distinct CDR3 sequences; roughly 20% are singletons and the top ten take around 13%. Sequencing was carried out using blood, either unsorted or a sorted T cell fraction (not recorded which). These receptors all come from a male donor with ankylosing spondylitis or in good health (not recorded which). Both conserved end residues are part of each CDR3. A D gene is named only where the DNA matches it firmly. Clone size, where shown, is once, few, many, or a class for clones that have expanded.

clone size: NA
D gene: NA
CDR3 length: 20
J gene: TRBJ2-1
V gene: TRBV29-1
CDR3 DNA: TGCAGCGTTGAAGGGAGGGCAGGTGGGGGAGGAAGGTACTCCTACAATGAGCAGTTCTTC
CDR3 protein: CSVEGRAGGGGRYSYNEQFF

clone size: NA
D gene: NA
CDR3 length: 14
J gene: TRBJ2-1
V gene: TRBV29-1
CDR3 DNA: TGCAGCGTTGATTTTTTCGGACCTGACAATGAGCAGTTCTTC
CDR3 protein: CSVDFFGPDNEQFF

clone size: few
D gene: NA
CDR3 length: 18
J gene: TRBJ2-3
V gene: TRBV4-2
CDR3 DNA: TGTGCCAGCAGCCGACGCCTCCGACTTCAGCTAGGCACAGATACGCAGTATTTT
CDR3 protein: CASSRRLRLQLGTDTQYF

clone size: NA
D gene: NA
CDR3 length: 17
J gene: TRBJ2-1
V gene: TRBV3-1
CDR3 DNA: TGTGCCAGCAGCCATTCCCCCGGAGGGTCGTCCTACAATGAGCAGTTCTTC
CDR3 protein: CASSHSPGGSSYNEQFF

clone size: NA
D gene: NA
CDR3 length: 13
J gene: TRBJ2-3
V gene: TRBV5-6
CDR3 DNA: TGTGCCAGAAGCTTCCCTAGCGCAGATACGCAGTATTTT
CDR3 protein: CARSFPSADTQYF

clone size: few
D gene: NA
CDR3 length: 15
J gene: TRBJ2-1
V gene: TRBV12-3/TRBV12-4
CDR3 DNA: TGTGCCAGCAGTGGAGAGGGGGGGAGGTACAATGAGCAGTTCTTC
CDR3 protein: CASSGEGGRYNEQFF

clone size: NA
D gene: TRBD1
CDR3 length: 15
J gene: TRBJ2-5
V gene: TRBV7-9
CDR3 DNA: TGTGCCAGCAGCTTCACAGGGGTGTTAATGGAGACCCAGTACTTC
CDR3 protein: CASSFTGVLMETQYF

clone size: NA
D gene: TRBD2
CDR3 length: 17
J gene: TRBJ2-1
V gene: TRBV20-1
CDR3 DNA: TGCAGTGCGAGCGAGCTAGCGGGGGGGAGCTCCTACAATGAGCAGTTCTTC
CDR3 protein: CSASELAGGSSYNEQFF

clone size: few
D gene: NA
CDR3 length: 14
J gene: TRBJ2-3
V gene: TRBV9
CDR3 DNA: TGTGCCAGCAGCGTAGGAAGACCCGCAGATACGCAGTATTTT
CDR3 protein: CASSVGRPADTQYF

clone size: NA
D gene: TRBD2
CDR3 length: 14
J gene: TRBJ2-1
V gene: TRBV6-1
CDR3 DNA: TGTGCCAGCAGGCCTTGGGAGGGGAGGAATGAGCAGTTCTTC
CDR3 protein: CASRPWEGRNEQFF

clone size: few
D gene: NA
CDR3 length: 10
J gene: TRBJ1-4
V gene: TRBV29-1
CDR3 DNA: TGCAGCGTCTATTTTGAAAAACTGTTTTTT
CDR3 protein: CSVYFEKLFF

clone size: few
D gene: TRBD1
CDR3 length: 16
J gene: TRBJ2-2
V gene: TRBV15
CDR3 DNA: TGTGCCACCAGCAGATTCGGGACAGGGGAGATCGGGGAGCTGTTTTTT
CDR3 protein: CATSRFGTGEIGELFF

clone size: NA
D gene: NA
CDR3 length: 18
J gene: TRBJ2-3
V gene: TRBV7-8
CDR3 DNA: TGTGCCAGCAGCTACGAGGTCGGGGTATTAGTTGGCACAGATACGCAGTATTTT
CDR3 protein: CASSYEVGVLVGTDTQYF

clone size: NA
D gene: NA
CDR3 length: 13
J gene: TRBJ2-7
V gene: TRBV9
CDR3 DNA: TGTGCCAGCAGCGTAGCTCTCGTCCGCGAGCAGTACTTC
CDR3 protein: CASSVALVREQYF

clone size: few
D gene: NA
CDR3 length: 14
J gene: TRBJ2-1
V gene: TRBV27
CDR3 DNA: TGTGCCAGCAGCTGGGGGGGGCCCGGCAATGAGCAGTTCTTC
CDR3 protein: CASSWGGPGNEQFF

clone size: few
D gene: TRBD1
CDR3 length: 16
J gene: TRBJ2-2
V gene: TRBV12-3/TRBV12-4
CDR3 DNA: TGTGCCAGCAGTTCCTGGACAGGGTCGAACACCGGGGAGCTGTTTTTT
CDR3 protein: CASSSWTGSNTGELFF

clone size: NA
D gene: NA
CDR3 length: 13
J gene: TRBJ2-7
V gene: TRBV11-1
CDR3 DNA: TGTGCCAGCAGCTGGACCAGCACCTACGAGCAGTACTTC
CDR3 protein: CASSWTSTYEQYF